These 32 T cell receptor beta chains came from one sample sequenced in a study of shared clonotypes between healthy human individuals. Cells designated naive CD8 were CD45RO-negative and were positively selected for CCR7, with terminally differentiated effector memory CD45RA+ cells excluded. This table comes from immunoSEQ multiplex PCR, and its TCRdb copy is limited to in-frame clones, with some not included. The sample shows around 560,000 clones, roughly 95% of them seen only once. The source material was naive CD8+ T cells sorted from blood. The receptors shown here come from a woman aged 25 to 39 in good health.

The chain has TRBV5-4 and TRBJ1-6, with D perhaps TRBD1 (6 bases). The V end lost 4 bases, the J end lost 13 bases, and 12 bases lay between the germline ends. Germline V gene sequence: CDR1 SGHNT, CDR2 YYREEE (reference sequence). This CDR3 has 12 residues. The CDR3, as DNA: TGTGCCAGCAGCGGGGGGGCTGGTCCCCTCCACTTT. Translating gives CASSGGAGPLHF. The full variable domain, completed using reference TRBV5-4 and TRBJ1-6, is ETGVTQSPTHLIKTRGQQVTLRCSSQSGHNTVSWYQQALGQGPQFIFQYYREEENGRGNFPPRFSGLQFPNYSSELNVNALELDDSALYLCASSGGAGPLHFGNGTRLTVT.

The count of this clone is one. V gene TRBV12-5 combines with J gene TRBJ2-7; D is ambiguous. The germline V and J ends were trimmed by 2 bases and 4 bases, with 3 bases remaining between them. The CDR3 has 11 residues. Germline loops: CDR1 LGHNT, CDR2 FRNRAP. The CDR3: CASGLLYEQYF. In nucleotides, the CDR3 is TGTGCTAGTGGTTTGCTGTACGAGCAGTACTTC.

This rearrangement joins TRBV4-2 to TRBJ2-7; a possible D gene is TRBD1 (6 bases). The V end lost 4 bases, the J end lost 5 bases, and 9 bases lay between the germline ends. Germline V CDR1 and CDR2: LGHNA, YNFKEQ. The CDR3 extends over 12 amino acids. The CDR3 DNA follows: TGTGCCAGCAGCCCTACAGGGCACGAGCAGTACTTC. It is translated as CASSPTGHEQYF.

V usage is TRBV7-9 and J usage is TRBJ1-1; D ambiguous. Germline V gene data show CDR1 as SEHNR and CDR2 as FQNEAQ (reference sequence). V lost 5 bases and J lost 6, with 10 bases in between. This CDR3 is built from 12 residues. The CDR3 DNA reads TGTGCCAGCAGCCCCGGCGGACCTGAAGCTTTCTTT. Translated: CASSPGGPEAFF.

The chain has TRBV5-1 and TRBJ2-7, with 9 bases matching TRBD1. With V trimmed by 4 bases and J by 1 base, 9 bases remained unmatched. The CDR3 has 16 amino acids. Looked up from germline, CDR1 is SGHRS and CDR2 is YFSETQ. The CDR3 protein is CASSAGWDRVSYEQYF. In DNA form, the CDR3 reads TGCGCCAGCAGCGCCGGGTGGGACAGGGTTTCCTACGAGCAGTACTTC.

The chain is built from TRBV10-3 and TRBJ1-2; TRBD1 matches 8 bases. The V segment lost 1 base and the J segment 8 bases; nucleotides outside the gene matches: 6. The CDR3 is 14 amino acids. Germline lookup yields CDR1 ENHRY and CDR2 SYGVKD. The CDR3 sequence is CAISELTGERGYTF. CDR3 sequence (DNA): TGTGCCATCAGTGAGTTGACAGGGGAGAGAGGCTACACCTTC.

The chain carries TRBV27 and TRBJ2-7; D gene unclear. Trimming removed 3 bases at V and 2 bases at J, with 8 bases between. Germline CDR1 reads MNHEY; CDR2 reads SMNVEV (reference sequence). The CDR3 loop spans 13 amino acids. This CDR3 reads CASSLGIAYEQYF. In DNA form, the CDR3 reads TGTGCCAGCAGTTTGGGCATTGCCTACGAGCAGTACTTC.

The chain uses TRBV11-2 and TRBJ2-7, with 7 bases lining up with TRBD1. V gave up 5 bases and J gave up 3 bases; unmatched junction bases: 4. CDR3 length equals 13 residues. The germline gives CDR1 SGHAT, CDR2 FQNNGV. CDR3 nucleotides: TGTGCCAGCAGCGGGACAGCAAACTACGAGCAGTACTTC. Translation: CASSGTANYEQYF.

The CDR3 sequence is CASSPDRTGSYEQYF. The DNA of the CDR3 is TGTGCCAGCAGCCCGGATCGGACAGGATCTTACGAGCAGTACTTC. The rearrangement links TRBV11-2 to TRBJ2-7, with 7 nucleotides matching TRBD1. The V segment lost 5 bases and the J segment 4 bases; nucleotides outside the gene matches: 11. The germline gives CDR1 SGHAT, CDR2 FQNNGV. The CDR3 is 15 residues long. The full variable domain, completed using reference TRBV11-2 and TRBJ2-7, is EAGVAQSPRYKIIEKRQSVAFWCNPISGHATLYWYQQILGQGPKLLIQFQNNGVVDDSQLPKDRFSAERLKGVDSTLKIQPAKLEDSAVYLCASSPDRTGSYEQYFGPGTRLTVT.

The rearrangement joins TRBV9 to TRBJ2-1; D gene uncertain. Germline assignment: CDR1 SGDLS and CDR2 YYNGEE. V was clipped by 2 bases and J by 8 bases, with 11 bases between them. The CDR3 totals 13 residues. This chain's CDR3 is CASSVGEGDEQFF. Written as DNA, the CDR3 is TGTGCCAGCAGCGTTGGGGAAGGCGATGAGCAGTTCTTC. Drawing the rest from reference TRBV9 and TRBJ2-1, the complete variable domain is DSGVTQTPKHLITATGQRVTLRCSPRSGDLSVYWYQQSLDQGLQFLIQYYNGEERAKGNILERFSAQQFPDLHSELNLSSLELGDSALYFCASSVGEGDEQFFGPGTRLTVL.

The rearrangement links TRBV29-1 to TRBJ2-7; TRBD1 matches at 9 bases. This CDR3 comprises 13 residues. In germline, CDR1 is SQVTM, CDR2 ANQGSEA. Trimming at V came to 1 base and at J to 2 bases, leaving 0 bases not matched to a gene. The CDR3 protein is CSVEGTGAYEQYF. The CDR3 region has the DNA TGCAGCGTTGAAGGGACAGGGGCCTACGAGCAGTACTTC.

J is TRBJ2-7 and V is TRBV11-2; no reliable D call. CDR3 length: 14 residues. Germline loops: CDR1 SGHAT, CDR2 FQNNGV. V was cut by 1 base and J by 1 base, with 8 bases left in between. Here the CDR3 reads CASSLAEGSYEQYF. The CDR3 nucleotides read TGTGCCAGCAGCTTAGCGGAAGGTTCCTACGAGCAGTACTTC.

The CDR3 is CASSQGTANTEAFF. The CDR3 region has the DNA TGCGCCAGCAGCCAAGGGACAGCCAACACTGAAGCTTTCTTT. V is TRBV4-1 and J is TRBJ1-1; perhaps TRBD1 as D (6 bases). Trimming removed 1 base from V and 2 bases from J, with 8 bases in between. Germline CDR1 reads MGHRA; CDR2 reads YSYEKL. This CDR3 has 14 amino acids.

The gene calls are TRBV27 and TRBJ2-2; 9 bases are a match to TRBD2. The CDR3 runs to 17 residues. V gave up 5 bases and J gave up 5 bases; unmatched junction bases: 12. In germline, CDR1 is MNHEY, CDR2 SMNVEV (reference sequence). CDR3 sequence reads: CASSPRVLAGVTGELFF. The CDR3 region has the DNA TGTGCCAGCAGTCCCCGGGTACTAGCGGGTGTGACCGGGGAGCTGTTTTTT.

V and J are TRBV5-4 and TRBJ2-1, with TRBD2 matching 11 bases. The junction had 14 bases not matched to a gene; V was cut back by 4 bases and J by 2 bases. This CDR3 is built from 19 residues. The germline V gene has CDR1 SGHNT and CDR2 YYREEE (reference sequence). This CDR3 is CASSTPGGIAGGAYNEQFF. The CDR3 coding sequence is TGTGCCAGCAGCACCCCCGGCGGAATAGCGGGAGGGGCCTACAATGAGCAGTTCTTC.

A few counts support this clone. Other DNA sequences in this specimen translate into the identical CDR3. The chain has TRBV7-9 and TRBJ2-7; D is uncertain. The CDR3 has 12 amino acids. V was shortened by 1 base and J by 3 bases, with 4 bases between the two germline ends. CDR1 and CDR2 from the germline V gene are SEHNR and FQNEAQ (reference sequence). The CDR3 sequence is CASSLGYYEQYF. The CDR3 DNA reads TGTGCCAGCAGCTTAGGCTACTACGAGCAGTACTTC.

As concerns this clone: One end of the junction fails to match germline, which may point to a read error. CDR3: CATRGQGSPQVSF. The CDR3 nucleotides are TGTGCCACCAGGGGACAGGGGAGTCCTCAGGTCTCCTTC. The rearrangement joins TRBV15 to TRBJ1-2; 10 bases agree with TRBD1. CDR1 and CDR2 from the germline V gene are LNHNV and YYDKDF (reference sequence). The CDR3 runs 13 residues.

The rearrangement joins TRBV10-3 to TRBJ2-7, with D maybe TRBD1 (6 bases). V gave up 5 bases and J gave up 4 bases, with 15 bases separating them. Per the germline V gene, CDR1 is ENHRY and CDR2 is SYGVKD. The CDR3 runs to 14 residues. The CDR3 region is CAISKYRVKYEQYF. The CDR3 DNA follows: TGTGCCATCAGTAAATACAGGGTTAAGTACGAGCAGTACTTC.

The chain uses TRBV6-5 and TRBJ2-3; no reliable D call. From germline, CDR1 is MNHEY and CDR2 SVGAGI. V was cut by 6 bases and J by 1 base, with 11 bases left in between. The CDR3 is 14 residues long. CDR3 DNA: TGTGCCAGCAGCCCCCTACCTCGCACAGATACGCAGTATTTT. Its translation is CASSPLPRTDTQYF.

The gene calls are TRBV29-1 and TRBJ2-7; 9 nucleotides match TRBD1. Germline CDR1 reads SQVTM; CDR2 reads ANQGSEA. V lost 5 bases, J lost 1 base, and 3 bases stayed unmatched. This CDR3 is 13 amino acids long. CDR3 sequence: CSVQDRGSYEQYF. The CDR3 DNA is TGCAGCGTTCAGGACAGGGGTTCCTACGAGCAGTACTTC.

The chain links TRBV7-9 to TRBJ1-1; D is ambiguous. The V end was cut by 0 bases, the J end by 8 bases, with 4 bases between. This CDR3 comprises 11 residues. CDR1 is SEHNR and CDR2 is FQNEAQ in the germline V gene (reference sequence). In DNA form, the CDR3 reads TGTGCCAGCAGCTTAGCCCGGGAAGCTTTCTTT. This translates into CASSLAREAFF.

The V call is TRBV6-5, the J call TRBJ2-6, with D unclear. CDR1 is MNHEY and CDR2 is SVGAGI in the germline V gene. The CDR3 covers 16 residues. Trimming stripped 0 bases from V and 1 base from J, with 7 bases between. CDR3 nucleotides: TGTGCCAGCAGTTACTCGACCGGTTCTGGGGCCAACGTCCTGACTTTC. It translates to CASSYSTGSGANVLTF.

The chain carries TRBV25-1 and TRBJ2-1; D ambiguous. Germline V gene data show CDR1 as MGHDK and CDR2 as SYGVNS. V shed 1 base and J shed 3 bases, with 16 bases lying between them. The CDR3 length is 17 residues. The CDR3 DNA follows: TGTGCCAGCAGTGAATTGTCAAGACTGGGTATCTACAATGAGCAGTTCTTC. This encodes CASSELSRLGIYNEQFF.

This chain's CDR3 is CASSLGGEDYGYTF. The CDR3 region has the DNA TGTGCCAGCAGTTTGGGGGGAGAGGACTATGGCTACACCTTC. The gene calls are TRBV28 and TRBJ1-2, with TRBD1 as a possible D gene (5 bases). V was clipped by 3 bases and J by 3 bases, with 11 bases between them. There are 14 residues in the CDR3. Germline CDR1 reads MDHEN; CDR2 reads SYDVKM.

The CDR3 DNA is TGTGCCAGCAGCCCCCTAGCGGGAGCGGTGGAGACCCAGTACTTC. This gives the protein CASSPLAGAVETQYF. The chain employs TRBV7-7 and TRBJ2-5; TRBD2 matches 10 bases. This CDR3 region has 15 residues. Losses at the gene ends were 5 bases for V and 5 bases for J; bases not matched to a gene: 8. Germline loops: CDR1 SSHAT, CDR2 FNYEAQ (reference sequence).

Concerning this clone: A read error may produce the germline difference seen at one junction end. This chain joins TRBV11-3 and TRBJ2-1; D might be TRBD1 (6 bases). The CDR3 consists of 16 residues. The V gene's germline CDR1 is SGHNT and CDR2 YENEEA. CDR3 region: CASSLDGGSPYNEQFF. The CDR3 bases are TGTGCCAGCAGCTTGGATGGGGGCTCCCCCTACAATGAGCAATTCTTC.

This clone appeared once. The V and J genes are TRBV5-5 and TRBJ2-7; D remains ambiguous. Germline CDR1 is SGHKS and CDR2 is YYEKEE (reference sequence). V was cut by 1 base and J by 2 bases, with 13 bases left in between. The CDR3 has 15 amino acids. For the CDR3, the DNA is TGTGCCAGCAGCTTGTTAGGCCGAGCTGCCTACGAGCAGTACTTC. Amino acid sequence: CASSLLGRAAYEQYF.

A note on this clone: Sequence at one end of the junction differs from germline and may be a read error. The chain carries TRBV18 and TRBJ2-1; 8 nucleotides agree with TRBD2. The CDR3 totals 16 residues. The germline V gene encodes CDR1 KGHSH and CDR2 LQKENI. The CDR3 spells CVSSPPSGGPYNEQFF. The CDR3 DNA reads TGTGTCAGCTCACCACCGTCGGGAGGGCCCTACAATGAGCAGTTCTTC.

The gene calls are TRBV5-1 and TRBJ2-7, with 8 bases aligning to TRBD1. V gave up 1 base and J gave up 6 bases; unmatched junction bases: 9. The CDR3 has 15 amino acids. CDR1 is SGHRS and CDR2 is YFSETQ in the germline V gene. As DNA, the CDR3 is TGCGCCAGCAGCTTGACCGGGACAGGCGTCCTCGAGCAGTACTTC. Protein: CASSLTGTGVLEQYF. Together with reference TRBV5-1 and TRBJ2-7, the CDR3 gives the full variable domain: KAGVTQTPRYLIKTRGQQVTLSCSPISGHRSVSWYQQTPGQGLQFLFEYFSETQRNKGNFPGRFSGRQFSNSRSEMNVSTLELGDSALYLCASSLTGTGVLEQYFGPGTRLTVT.

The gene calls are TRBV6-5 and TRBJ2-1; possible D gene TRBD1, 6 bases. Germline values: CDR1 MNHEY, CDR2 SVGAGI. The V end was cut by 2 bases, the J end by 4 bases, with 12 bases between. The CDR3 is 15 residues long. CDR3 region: CASSYEGERYNEQFF. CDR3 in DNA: TGTGCCAGCAGTTACGAGGGGGAGAGGTACAATGAGCAGTTCTTC.

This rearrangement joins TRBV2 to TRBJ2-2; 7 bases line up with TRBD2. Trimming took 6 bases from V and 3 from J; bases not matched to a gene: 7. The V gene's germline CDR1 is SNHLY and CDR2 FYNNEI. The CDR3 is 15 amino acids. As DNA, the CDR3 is TGTGCCAGCAGCTGGGAGGGCCAATACACCGGGGAGCTGTTTTTT. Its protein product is CASSWEGQYTGELFF.

The CDR3 here is CASSLERAKRPQYF. CDR3 DNA: TGTGCCAGCAGCTTAGAGCGGGCCAAGAGACCCCAGTACTTC. This chain connects TRBV13 to TRBJ2-5; TRBD2 is a possible D gene (6 bases). Germline CDR1 is PRHDT and CDR2 is FYEKMQ (reference sequence). V lost 1 base to trimming and J lost 9 bases, with 15 bases between them. The CDR3 spans 14 residues.